This TCR beta chain was identified during a study of vaccination and CD4 T cells after COVID-19 (dated by TCRdb to between 2020 and 2023). Study-wide context: Convalescent patients had a positive SARS-CoV-2 result on nasal swab PCR, and of these patients, 8 or 9 had mild disease and one had severe disease. In the convalescent cohort there were six males and four females, among whom were two Hispanic individuals, seven Caucasians, two Asians and one multiracial person. Two doses of either the Pfizer-BioNTech BNT162b2 vaccine (n=8) or the Moderna mRNA-1273 vaccine (n=2) were administered to participants. Post-COVID blood samples from convalescent patients were collected a median of roughly 100 days after diagnosis, with a range of roughly 30 to 170 days. The time from the second vaccine dose to post-vaccine blood sampling had a median of roughly 77 days and ranged from about 14 to 250 days. The cultures were stimulated with overlapping spike peptide pools from SARS-CoV-2 and from the common cold coronaviruses HCoV-NL63, HCoV-OC43 and HCoV-229E. Control cultures received a CEFX viral epitope pool as the positive control, an HIV-1 Nef peptide pool as the negative control, or no peptide. In around ten COVID-19 convalescent patients and a handful of infection-naive healthy vaccine recipients, the spike-specific CD4+ TCR repertoire before mRNA vaccination was compared with the repertoire after mRNA vaccination.

Points on this clonotype: Its antigen target is currently unknown. Base qualities were left out, and no much larger clone turns up one base away.

The library was obtained by PCR. At the Johns Hopkins FTIC core, DNA from the cultured CD4+ T cells underwent TCR sequencing with the Oncomine TCR Beta short-read assay. The QIAamp micro DNA kit was used to extract genomic DNA from the cultured CD4+ T cells. Oncomine TCR Beta libraries made from cultured CD4+ T cells were pooled using unique dual indexes and sequenced on an Illumina iSeq 100. As for the authors' bioinformatics: Non-productive sequences were filtered out, and CDR3s that did not start with C, did not end with F or W, or were shorter than 7 amino acids were discarded. Antigen-specific clonotypes were identified using the MANAFEST web application through comparison of peptide-stimulated wells with reference and other culture wells. To be called positive, a clone needed an FDR below 0.05, an odds ratio above 5, and a productive frequency above 0.1% in at least two of three replicate wells. A clonotype was classed as cross-reactive if the clonotype showed significant expansion both in SARS-CoV-2 spike wells and in at least one common cold coronavirus spike condition. Using R version 3.6.1, CDR3 homology was evaluated through Levenshtein distances (stringdist) along with unrooted phylogenetic trees (ape). The public reads were quality trimmed at Q25 with fastp and then assembled into clones with MiXCR by TCRdb, keeping productive beta chains. Each entry is one CDR3 protein sequence, shown with its most common DNA and genes. The V and J calls were not made by the authors but by TCRdb's processing. This sample is represented by 15,000 or so distinct CDR3 sequences; about 53% of them were singletons. The ten biggest clones cover approximately 32% of the sample.

Sequences MNHEY (CDR1) and SVGAGI (CDR2) are obtained from the germline V gene. Ends trimmed: V by 0 bases, J by 4 bases; bases unmatched to a gene: 3. The CDR3 sequence holds 15 residues, the cysteine and phenylalanine included. Only the CDR3 DNA is retained, 45 bases long and in frame from the first base. The treatment or condition label of this sample denotes: approximately 9-day PBMC culture with coronavirus spike peptide pools or control peptides (ViraFEST assay). The ViraFEST assay, used in the study, expanded antigen-specific T cells with peptide pools and then identified the expanded clonotypes through TCR sequencing. The convalescent patients' positive SARS-CoV-2 PCR tests fell between March and December 2020, which was before the Alpha, Beta and Delta variants emerged in the United States. Fewer than 2.5 million PBMCs per well were cultured in IMDM with approximately 5.5% human AB serum and roughly 9.3 IU/ml IL-2, plus 10 ug/ml peptide pools. On days 3 and 7, half of the culture medium was replaced with fresh IL-2-containing medium. After nine to eleven days of culture, CD4+ T cells were isolated by negative selection with the EasySep CD4+ T cell isolation kit. Ficoll-Paque Plus gradient centrifugation was used to isolate PBMCs from whole blood, and the isolated PBMCs were then either used fresh or cryopreserved at -140C. Each culture condition was generally run in triplicate wells.

Paper-wide results and their limitations: Among the post-vaccine SARS-CoV-2-reactive clones in convalescent patients, a median 86.3% showed up only after vaccination, which suggests vaccine-specific priming. Although the median number of SARS-CoV-2-reactive clonotypes went up from around 19 after infection to some 37 after vaccination, the increase was not significant. Only a relatively small number of convalescent patients were included in the study, and early timepoints following natural infection were not analyzed. Of the vaccine-specific clones in convalescent patients, 304 of 307, or nearly all, reacted only to SARS-CoV-2 spike and did not cross-react with common cold coronaviruses.

The specimen comprised cultured CD4+ T cells from blood, sampled after SARS-CoV-2 vaccination. This chain is built from TRBV6-5 and TRBJ2-4; 7 middle bases align to TRBD1. This sequence was found in a human donor with COVID-19. The CDR3 region has the sequence CASSYSGTAKNIQYF. The bases are TGTGCCAGCAGTTACTCGGGGACAGCTAAAAACATTCAGTACTTC.